This is a list of T cell receptor beta chains from one sample in a study of T cell repertoires in cytomegalovirus infection. A single record per CDR3 protein comes from TCRdb applying MiXCR to the reads. The table has about 740,000 distinct CDR3 sequences, roughly a third seen once; the top ten hold 2.8%. Sequenced material: PBMCs. These receptors all stem from a human donor in good health (CMV status not recorded). Some clones in this sample may be carry-over from other donors' samples. The CDR3 runs from the conserved cysteine through the conserved F or W. Fields, in order: D gene, clone size, V gene, J gene, CDR3 DNA, CDR3 protein. D genes are given only for firm matches. Some rows mark clone size as missing; the rest say once, few, many or name a class of expanded clone.

D gene: TRBD1; clone size: -; V gene: TRBV29-1; J gene: TRBJ2-3; CDR3 DNA: TGCAGCGTTGACCAAATCAACCCGGGACAGGGGATACCAGATACGCAGTATTTT; CDR3 protein: CSVDQINPGQGIPDTQYF
D gene: TRBD2; clone size: few; V gene: TRBV20-1; J gene: TRBJ2-5; CDR3 DNA: TGCAGTGCTAGGAGTTCGGGGGGAACGGGAGAGACCCAGTACTTC; CDR3 protein: CSARSSGGTGETQYF
D gene: TRBD1; clone size: -; V gene: TRBV12-3/TRBV12-4; J gene: TRBJ2-1; CDR3 DNA: TGTGCCAGCAGTTTGGGACAGTTTCACCATGAGCAGTTCTTC; CDR3 protein: CASSLGQFHHEQFF
D gene: -; clone size: few; V gene: TRBV24-1; J gene: TRBJ2-3; CDR3 DNA: TGTGCCACCAGTGATTTCCCCGACTCATCGACGCAGTATTTT; CDR3 protein: CATSDFPDSSTQYF
D gene: TRBD1; clone size: -; V gene: TRBV28; J gene: TRBJ1-5; CDR3 DNA: TGTGCCATTAAACAGGGGGCGGTTCAGCCCCAGCATTTT; CDR3 protein: CAIKQGAVQPQHF
D gene: TRBD2; clone size: many; V gene: TRBV7-2; J gene: TRBJ2-1; CDR3 DNA: TGTGCCAGCAGCCTAGGGCTCGGGACTAGCGGGGGAAATGAGCAGTTCTTC; CDR3 protein: CASSLGLGTSGGNEQFF
D gene: TRBD2; clone size: -; V gene: TRBV24-1; J gene: TRBJ2-3; CDR3 DNA: TGTGCCACCAGTGATCCCGGGACTAGCGGTCCCATCACAGATACGCAGTATTTT; CDR3 protein: CATSDPGTSGPITDTQYF
D gene: -; clone size: -; V gene: TRBV12-3/TRBV12-4; J gene: TRBJ2-7; CDR3 DNA: TGTGCCAGCAGTTTATGGGGGACGTCGTCCTACGAGCAGTACTTC; CDR3 protein: CASSLWGTSSYEQYF
D gene: -; clone size: few; V gene: TRBV24-1; J gene: TRBJ2-5; CDR3 DNA: TGTGCCACCAGTGATTATGGAGCAGGGACGGAGACCCAGTACTTC; CDR3 protein: CATSDYGAGTETQYF
D gene: -; clone size: -; V gene: TRBV6-5; J gene: TRBJ2-7; CDR3 DNA: TGTGCCAGCAGTTACTCGAGTTGGCAGGGGTACGAGCAGTACTTC; CDR3 protein: CASSYSSWQGYEQYF
D gene: -; clone size: -; V gene: TRBV12-3/TRBV12-4; J gene: TRBJ1-3; CDR3 DNA: TGTGCCAGCAGTTTAGTCTCTAGGGGTGGAAACACCATATATTTT; CDR3 protein: CASSLVSRGGNTIYF
D gene: TRBD1; clone size: -; V gene: TRBV4-1; J gene: TRBJ2-5; CDR3 DNA: TGCGCCAGCAGCCAGGAAGACAGGGATTGGCAGGCCCAGTACTTC; CDR3 protein: CASSQEDRDWQAQYF
D gene: TRBD1; clone size: few; V gene: TRBV28; J gene: TRBJ1-1; CDR3 DNA: TGTGCCAGCAGATCCCAGACTGCAGGGGGCGTTGGCACTGAAGCTTTCTTT; CDR3 protein: CASRSQTAGGVGTEAFF
D gene: -; clone size: -; V gene: TRBV6-5; J gene: TRBJ1-1; CDR3 DNA: TGTGCCAGCAGTTACGGGGCAAGGGGAAACACTGAAGCTTTCTTT; CDR3 protein: CASSYGARGNTEAFF
D gene: TRBD1; clone size: -; V gene: TRBV24-1; J gene: TRBJ2-3; CDR3 DNA: TGTGCCACCAGTGATTCCTTCATGACAGGGGGCATAGATACGCAGTATTTT; CDR3 protein: CATSDSFMTGGIDTQYF
D gene: -; clone size: -; V gene: TRBV5-1; J gene: TRBJ2-7; CDR3 DNA: TGCGCCAGCAGCTTCCGGGCCTCAGACGAGCAGTACTTC; CDR3 protein: CASSFRASDEQYF
D gene: -; clone size: -; V gene: TRBV20-1; J gene: TRBJ1-1; CDR3 DNA: TGCAGTGCTAGGGTGCTGGGGAACACTGAAGCTTTCTTT; CDR3 protein: CSARVLGNTEAFF
D gene: -; clone size: many; V gene: TRBV12-3/TRBV12-4; J gene: TRBJ1-5; CDR3 DNA: TGTGCCAGCAGTTTATTTTCCCAGCCCCAGCATTTT; CDR3 protein: CASSLFSQPQHF
D gene: -; clone size: -; V gene: TRBV7-9; J gene: TRBJ2-7; CDR3 DNA: TGTGCCAGCAGCTGGCCGCCACGGGGTTCCTCCTACGAGCAGTACTTC; CDR3 protein: CASSWPPRGSSYEQYF
D gene: TRBD2; clone size: few; V gene: TRBV7-2; J gene: TRBJ2-6; CDR3 DNA: TGTGCCAGCAGCTTTCGGACTAGCGGGGCCTCTGGGGCCAACGTCCTGACTTTC; CDR3 protein: CASSFRTSGASGANVLTF
D gene: TRBD2; clone size: -; V gene: TRBV5-1; J gene: TRBJ2-1; CDR3 DNA: TGCGCCAGCAGCATTAGCGGGGGGGCCTACAATGAGCAGTTCTTC; CDR3 protein: CASSISGGAYNEQFF
D gene: TRBD1; clone size: few; V gene: TRBV28; J gene: TRBJ2-7; CDR3 DNA: TGTGCCAGCGTGACAGGGGGCTATACCTACGAGCAGTACTTC; CDR3 protein: CASVTGGYTYEQYF
D gene: -; clone size: few; V gene: TRBV24-1; J gene: TRBJ1-5; CDR3 DNA: TGTGCCACCAGTGGATGGGGCAATCAGCCCCAGCATTTT; CDR3 protein: CATSGWGNQPQHF
D gene: TRBD1; clone size: -; V gene: TRBV6-5; J gene: TRBJ2-4; CDR3 DNA: TGTGCCAGCAGTTACTATGCGACAGGGAGTAAAAACATTCAGTACTTC; CDR3 protein: CASSYYATGSKNIQYF
D gene: -; clone size: -; V gene: TRBV7-8; J gene: TRBJ2-2; CDR3 DNA: TGTGCCAGCAGCTTAGGTATCTGGAACACCGGGGAGCTGTTTTTT; CDR3 protein: CASSLGIWNTGELFF
D gene: TRBD1; clone size: few; V gene: TRBV27; J gene: TRBJ2-7; CDR3 DNA: TGTGCCAGCAGTTTAAAGGGACAGTACGAGCAGTACTTC; CDR3 protein: CASSLKGQYEQYF
D gene: -; clone size: many; V gene: TRBV6-1; J gene: TRBJ1-1; CDR3 DNA: TGTGCCAGCAGTTACCTCGGACGGAACACTGAAGCTTTCTTT; CDR3 protein: CASSYLGRNTEAFF
D gene: -; clone size: many; V gene: TRBV11-1; J gene: TRBJ1-1; CDR3 DNA: TGTGCCAGCAGCTTAGCGCACACGAACACTGAAGCTTTCTTT; CDR3 protein: CASSLAHTNTEAFF
D gene: -; clone size: few; V gene: TRBV7-6; J gene: TRBJ1-2; CDR3 DNA: TGTGCCAGCAGCGGAAGGGGAGGAGGTGGCTACACCTTC; CDR3 protein: CASSGRGGGGYTF
D gene: TRBD2; clone size: -; V gene: TRBV2; J gene: TRBJ2-3; CDR3 DNA: TGTGCCAGCAGTCCTGGACGGTCGATTAGCGGGGATACGCAGTATTTT; CDR3 protein: CASSPGRSISGDTQYF
D gene: TRBD2; clone size: -; V gene: TRBV7-9; J gene: TRBJ2-1; CDR3 DNA: TGTGCCAGCGAGGGGGGGCAGACTAGCGGGAGTTACAATGAGCAGTTCTTC; CDR3 protein: CASEGGQTSGSYNEQFF
D gene: TRBD2; clone size: -; V gene: TRBV25-1; J gene: TRBJ2-7; CDR3 DNA: TGTGCCAGCAGTGACCGGACCGCCGGGAGGTCCTACGAGCAGTACTTC; CDR3 protein: CASSDRTAGRSYEQYF
D gene: TRBD2; clone size: few; V gene: TRBV28; J gene: TRBJ2-7; CDR3 DNA: TGTGCCAGCCGGTGGGAGGGAGCGGGCTCCTACGAGCAGTACTTC; CDR3 protein: CASRWEGAGSYEQYF
D gene: -; clone size: -; V gene: TRBV28; J gene: TRBJ2-1; CDR3 DNA: TGTGCCAGCAGTTCGCTCTCCCGAAAATCCTACAATGAGCAGTTCTTC; CDR3 protein: CASSSLSRKSYNEQFF
D gene: -; clone size: -; V gene: TRBV27; J gene: TRBJ2-1; CDR3 DNA: TGTGCCAGCAGTCTAGCCCTTCGGGGCTTCAATGAGCAGTTCTTC; CDR3 protein: CASSLALRGFNEQFF
D gene: -; clone size: many; V gene: TRBV7-2; J gene: TRBJ2-2; CDR3 DNA: TGTGCCAGCAGCGAGCGAGCGGGCGGAACCGGGGAGCTGTTTTTT; CDR3 protein: CASSERAGGTGELFF
D gene: TRBD2; clone size: many; V gene: TRBV7-2; J gene: TRBJ2-3; CDR3 DNA: TGTGCCAGCAGCTTGGGGCAGACTAGCGAGTACACAGATACGCAGTATTTT; CDR3 protein: CASSLGQTSEYTDTQYF
D gene: TRBD2; clone size: -; V gene: TRBV7-8; J gene: TRBJ2-7; CDR3 DNA: TGTGCCAGCAGCTTATACAGCGGGGTCTCCTACGAGCAGTACTTC; CDR3 protein: CASSLYSGVSYEQYF
D gene: -; clone size: -; V gene: TRBV14; J gene: TRBJ2-5; CDR3 DNA: TGTGCCAGCAGCCAAGACAGGACTGCTCGAGAGACCCAGTACTTC; CDR3 protein: CASSQDRTARETQYF
D gene: -; clone size: few; V gene: TRBV7-2; J gene: TRBJ2-2; CDR3 DNA: TGTGCCAGCAGCTTATGGGGGCGGGGAAGCACCGGGGAGCTGTTTTTT; CDR3 protein: CASSLWGRGSTGELFF
D gene: TRBD1; clone size: -; V gene: TRBV27; J gene: TRBJ2-7; CDR3 DNA: TGTGCCAGCAGTTCAAAACAGGGGGCGACAATCTACGAGCAGTACTTC; CDR3 protein: CASSSKQGATIYEQYF
D gene: TRBD1; clone size: few; V gene: TRBV20-1; J gene: TRBJ1-1; CDR3 DNA: TGCAGTGCTACTGATGGACAGGGGCTCACTGAAGCTTTCTTT; CDR3 protein: CSATDGQGLTEAFF
D gene: TRBD2; clone size: few; V gene: TRBV2; J gene: TRBJ2-1; CDR3 DNA: TGTGCCAGCAGGCCCGGGACTAGCGGGAGAGTTTACAATGAGCAGTTCTTC; CDR3 protein: CASRPGTSGRVYNEQFF
D gene: TRBD2; clone size: many; V gene: TRBV11-1; J gene: TRBJ2-3; CDR3 DNA: TGTGCCAGCAGCCATAAGGGCCTAGCGGGGACAGATACGCAGTATTTT; CDR3 protein: CASSHKGLAGTDTQYF
D gene: -; clone size: -; V gene: TRBV11-2; J gene: TRBJ2-5; CDR3 DNA: TGTGCCAGCAGCTTAGGAAGTTGGTTAGAGACCCAGTACTTC; CDR3 protein: CASSLGSWLETQYF
D gene: TRBD1; clone size: -; V gene: TRBV6-1; J gene: TRBJ1-1; CDR3 DNA: TGTGCCAGCAGTGAGACAGGGAGGACTGAAGCTTTCTTT; CDR3 protein: CASSETGRTEAFF
D gene: -; clone size: -; V gene: TRBV6-5; J gene: TRBJ1-3; CDR3 DNA: TGTGCCAGCACAACAGGGCGGGGAAACACCATATATTTT; CDR3 protein: CASTTGRGNTIYF
D gene: -; clone size: -; V gene: TRBV27; J gene: TRBJ2-1; CDR3 DNA: TGTGCCAGCAGTTTAATGGATGAGCAGTTCTTC; CDR3 protein: CASSLMDEQFF
D gene: -; clone size: -; V gene: TRBV6-1; J gene: TRBJ1-5; CDR3 DNA: TGTGCAAGCAGTGAAGCTAATCAGCCCAAGCATTTT; CDR3 protein: CASSEANQPKHF
D gene: -; clone size: -; V gene: TRBV6-1; J gene: TRBJ2-2; CDR3 DNA: TGTGCCATCATATTGGTAGGGAACACCGGGGAGCTGTTTTTT; CDR3 protein: CAIILVGNTGELFF
D gene: -; clone size: few; V gene: TRBV19; J gene: TRBJ1-5; CDR3 DNA: TGTGCCAGTAGCCCAGTGTTCGGGTACAATCAGCCCCAGCATTTT; CDR3 protein: CASSPVFGYNQPQHF
D gene: TRBD1; clone size: few; V gene: TRBV29-1; J gene: TRBJ2-1; CDR3 DNA: TGCAGCGTTGAACCGGGACAGGGTCCTAATGAGCAGTTCTTC; CDR3 protein: CSVEPGQGPNEQFF
D gene: -; clone size: -; V gene: TRBV12-3/TRBV12-4; J gene: TRBJ1-4; CDR3 DNA: TGTGCCAGCAGGAGACAGACCTTTAATGAAAAACTGTTTTTT; CDR3 protein: CASRRQTFNEKLFF